The 29 T cell receptor beta chains below come from one sample, sequenced in a study of regulatory T cells in long-lasting Graves disease. Time point reported: newly diagnosed GD, antithyroid drugs for less than 3 months. The TCR library was made from RNA extracted from PBMCs. CDR3-region Arm-PCR and iRepertoire HTBI primers produced the TCR beta libraries. TCRdb fed the multiplex PCR reads into MiXCR, producing one record per CDR3 protein. The data contain some 250,000 distinct CDR3 sequences, around 17% of them singletons. The sequences come from peripheral blood mononuclear cells (PBMCs), collected at new diagnosis, from a patient treated with antithyroid drugs. Receptor source: a female donor with Graves disease.

This clonotype was found many times. The chain uses TRBV12-3 or TRBV12-4 and TRBJ1-4; TRBD1 agrees at 7 bases. The CDR3 consists of 17 residues. The junction had 14 bases not matched to a gene; V was cut back by 5 bases and J by 5 bases. In DNA form, the CDR3 reads TGTGCCAGCAGTGCAACCCCAGGAGGGGGCGGAAATGAAAAACTGTTTTTT. It encodes CASSATPGGGGNEKLFF.

This clonotype has ten or more counts. The V call is TRBV20-1, the J call TRBJ1-2, with TRBD1 as a possible D gene (6 bases). Germline CDR1 reads DFQATT; CDR2 reads SNEGSKA (reference sequence). V gave up 3 bases and J gave up 10 bases, with 6 bases separating them. The CDR3 sequence is 9 residues long. The CDR3 sequence: CSARGAYTF. Written as DNA, the CDR3 is TGCAGTGCTAGGGGGGCCTACACCTTC.

The genes are TRBV10-3 and TRBJ1-1, with TRBD1 as a possible D gene (6 bases). The CDR3 contains 12 residues. V was clipped by 2 bases and J by 7 bases, with 8 bases between them. The germline V gene has CDR1 ENHRY and CDR2 SYGVKD. CDR3 DNA sequence: TGTGCCATCAGTGAGGGCAGGGGTGAAGCTTTCTTT. Protein sequence: CAISEGRGEAFF.

The sample holds many counts of this clonotype. J is TRBJ2-1 and V is TRBV24-1; no firm D call. Trimming took off 2 bases at V and 0 bases at J, with 19 bases between the two ends. Per the germline V gene, CDR1 is KGHDR and CDR2 is SFDVKD. This CDR3 comprises 19 residues. This chain's CDR3 is CATSDYSGVGLGSYNEQFF. The CDR3 coding sequence is TGTGCCACCAGTGATTATTCCGGCGTTGGGCTGGGCTCCTACAATGAGCAGTTCTTC.

This sequence joins TRBV9 and TRBJ1-2; D unresolved. This CDR3 is 12 amino acids long. V lost 0 bases and J lost 8, with 8 bases in between. Germline lookup yields CDR1 SGDLS and CDR2 YYNGEE. CDR3 nucleotides: TGTGCCAGCAGCGTAGTGGGGTACGGCTACACCTTC. Protein sequence: CASSVVGYGYTF. Filled out from reference TRBV9 and TRBJ1-2, the complete variable domain reads DSGVTQTPKHLITATGQRVTLRCSPRSGDLSVYWYQQSLDQGLQFLIQYYNGEERAKGNILERFSAQQFPDLHSELNLSSLELGDSALYFCASSVVGYGYTFGSGTRLTVV.

Details on this clonotype: A read error may be the cause here, since a much bigger clone is one base away. The rearrangement joins TRBV7-2 to TRBJ2-3; perhaps TRBD2 as D (6 bases). This CDR3 contains 14 residues. CDR1 SGHTA and CDR2 FQGNSA come from the germline V gene. This CDR3 reads CVTLPPGVRHTQYF. As DNA, the CDR3 is TGTGTCACCTTACCCCCGGGAGTAAGGCATACGCAGTATTTT.

At least ten counts were recorded for this clonotype. The chain combines TRBV12-3 or TRBV12-4 with TRBJ1-5, with TRBD1 identical over 7 bases. Trimming cost V 7 bases and J 5 bases; bases outside gene matches: 5. The CDR3 extends over 13 amino acids. Here the CDR3 reads CASTPTGYQPQHF. The CDR3 bases are TGTGCCAGCACCCCGACAGGGTATCAGCCCCAGCATTTT.

This clonotype was counted at least ten times. The chain combines TRBV2 with TRBJ2-4; D remains unclear. This CDR3 comprises 11 residues. The germline gives CDR1 SNHLY, CDR2 FYNNEI. The V and J ends lost 1 base and 8 bases respectively, with 3 bases between them. This CDR3 reads CASSEVHIQYF. The DNA for the CDR3 is TGTGCCAGCAGTGAAGTCCACATTCAGTACTTC.

This clonotype was seen ten or more times. V usage is TRBV2 and J usage is TRBJ1-1; perhaps TRBD1 as D (6 bases). Germline V CDR1 and CDR2: SNHLY, FYNNEI. Trimming took off 2 bases at V and 6 bases at J, with 13 bases between the two ends. The length of the CDR3 is 14 residues. The CDR3 protein is CASSEPGEGAEAFF. The CDR3 region has the DNA TGTGCCAGCAGTGAACCGGGGGAGGGGGCTGAAGCTTTCTTT.

In this sample, this clonotype turned up many times. The chain recombines TRBV19 with TRBJ2-7, with D perhaps TRBD2 (7 bases). The ends were cut back, 6 bases at V and 6 bases at J, with 18 bases in the middle. There are 14 residues in the CDR3. Germline V gene sequence: CDR1 LNHDA, CDR2 SQIVND (reference sequence). The CDR3, as DNA: TGTGCCAGTAGAAAAGGGGGGGCCAACGCCGAGCAGTACTTC. Encoded protein: CASRKGGANAEQYF.

This clonotype was recorded many times. The chain links TRBV30 to TRBJ2-5; weak D call: TRBD2 (6 bases). The CDR3 sequence is 14 residues long. V lost 6 bases and J 5 bases, leaving 19 bases between the germline ends. The germline gives CDR1 GTSNPN, CDR2 SVGIG (reference sequence). The CDR3 reads CACSGAEGMETQYF. The CDR3 DNA follows: TGTGCCTGCTCTGGGGCGGAGGGGATGGAGACCCAGTACTTC.

The genes are TRBV9 and TRBJ1-2; D remains unclear. This CDR3 spans 11 amino acids. Germline V gene sequence: CDR1 SGDLS, CDR2 YYNGEE. Trimming removed 2 bases from V and 5 bases from J, with 4 bases in between. This chain's CDR3 is CASSVRYGYTF. For the CDR3, the DNA is TGTGCCAGCAGCGTGCGTTATGGCTACACCTTC.

This clonotype was detected ten times or more. The V gene is TRBV11-3, the J gene TRBJ2-7, with 9 nucleotides matching TRBD2. The CDR3 runs to 16 residues. Germline V gene lookup returns CDR1 SGHNT and CDR2 YENEEA. Unmatched junction bases numbered 7, after V lost 1 base and J lost 3 bases. CDR3 protein: CASSLVAGTSSYEQYF. The DNA for the CDR3 is TGTGCCAGCAGCTTAGTTGCCGGGACTAGCAGCTACGAGCAGTACTTC.

The table lists this clonotype with many counts. The rearrangement uses TRBV7-9 and TRBJ1-5, with D unresolved. The CDR3 is 13 residues long. Trimming removed 1 base from V and 7 bases from J, with 8 bases in between. Germline CDR1 and CDR2: SEHNR and FQNEAQ (reference sequence). The CDR3 reads CASSLGVHQPQHF. In DNA, the CDR3 is TGTGCCAGCAGCTTAGGGGTCCACCAGCCCCAGCATTTT.

This clonotype was seen repeatedly, ten times or more. V is TRBV27 and J is TRBJ1-5; TRBD1 matches at 7 bases. The CDR3 is 17 amino acids. V lost 2 bases to trimming and J lost 1 base; unmatched junction nucleotides: 8. Germline values: CDR1 MNHEY, CDR2 SMNVEV (reference sequence). CDR3 region: CASSLATGVGSNQPQHF. CDR3 DNA sequence: TGTGCCAGCAGTTTAGCCACAGGGGTGGGGAGCAATCAGCCCCAGCATTTT.

This clonotype was recorded a few times. V and J are TRBV7-6 and TRBJ1-5, with a tentative D call TRBD1 (5 bases). The CDR3 loop spans 16 amino acids. V lost 1 base, J lost 3 bases, and 13 bases lay in between. Germline V gives CDR1 SGHVS, CDR2 FNYEAQ. The CDR3 bases are TGTGCCAGCAGCTTAGGGATGAGGGACGCCAATCAGCCCCAGCATTTT. It translates to CASSLGMRDANQPQHF.

This clonotype was seen a few times. J is TRBJ2-3 and V is TRBV7-9; 11 nucleotides line up with TRBD2. J lost 1 base, V lost 4 bases, and 10 bases had no gene match. The germline CDR1 and CDR2 sequences are SEHNR and FQNEAQ (reference sequence). This CDR3 is 18 amino acids long. The CDR3 DNA follows: TGTGCCAGCAGCTCGAGTAGGGGGACTAGCGGACGCACAGATACGCAGTATTTT. Translated, it gives CASSSSRGTSGRTDTQYF. Together with reference TRBV7-9 and TRBJ2-3, the CDR3 gives the full variable domain: DTGVSQNPRHKITKRGQNVTFRCDPISEHNRLYWYRQTLGQGPEFLTYFQNEAQLEKSRLLSDRFSAERPKGSFSTLEIQRTEQGDSAMYLCASSSSRGTSGRTDTQYFGPGTRLTVL.

This clonotype was detected many times. The chain uses TRBV12-5 and TRBJ1-1; a possible D gene is TRBD1 (5 bases). Germline CDR1 is LGHNT and CDR2 is FRNRAP. The germline V and J ends were trimmed by 2 bases and 6 bases, with 7 bases remaining between them. This CDR3 is built from 12 residues. The DNA of the CDR3 is TGTGCTAGTGGTTTGATGGGGGCTGAAGCTTTCTTT. Its protein product is CASGLMGAEAFF. The variable domain in full, with the rest retrieved from reference TRBV12-5 and TRBJ1-1, is DARVTQTPRHKVTEMGQEVTMRCQPILGHNTVFWYRQTMMQGLELLAYFRNRAPLDDSGMPKDRFSAEMPDATLATLKIQPSEPRDSAVYFCASGLMGAEAFFGQGTRLTVV.

This clonotype was counted many times. The chain is built from TRBV6-2 or TRBV6-3 and TRBJ2-1, with D possibly TRBD2 on 5 matching bases. This CDR3 region has 13 residues. V was trimmed by 6 bases and J by 4 bases, leaving 10 bases between them. The V gene's germline CDR1 is MNHEY and CDR2 SVGEGT. CDR3 sequence (DNA): TGTGCCAGCAGGCCGGCGGGTTACAATGAGCAGTTCTTC. Encoded protein: CASRPAGYNEQFF.

This clonotype has ten or more counts. The chain uses TRBV27 and TRBJ2-1; 8 nucleotides line up with TRBD2. From germline, CDR1 is MNHEY and CDR2 SMNVEV (reference sequence). The CDR3 runs to 14 residues. Trimming took 6 bases from V and 8 from J; bases not matched to a gene: 9. The chain's CDR3 is CASRTTSGWDEQFF. CDR3 DNA sequence: TGTGCCAGCAGGACAACTAGCGGCTGGGATGAGCAGTTCTTC.

The sample holds a few counts of this clonotype. The chain has TRBV20-1 and TRBJ1-5; tentatively, D is TRBD1 (6 bases). The germline V and J ends were trimmed by 0 bases and 7 bases, with 13 bases remaining between them. Per the germline V gene, CDR1 is DFQATT and CDR2 is SNEGSKA (reference sequence). CDR3 length: 14 amino acids. This chain's CDR3 is CSAREGGGGQPQHF. In DNA, the CDR3 is TGCAGTGCTAGAGAAGGTGGGGGGGGCCAGCCCCAGCATTTT.

This clonotype was detected many times. The gene calls are TRBV2 and TRBJ2-1; the D gene is possibly TRBD2 (7 bases). Per germline, CDR1 SNHLY and CDR2 FYNNEI. The CDR3 consists of 17 residues. Trimming pared 6 bases from V and 6 bases from J, leaving 24 bases between. Written as DNA, the CDR3 is TGTGCCAGCAGCTTGAGGGGGGGCCCTCACACCCTCAATGAGCAGTTCTTC. Its translation: CASSLRGGPHTLNEQFF.

This clonotype was found many times. V is TRBV19 and J is TRBJ1-5; 9 positions match TRBD1. Unmatched junction bases numbered 7, after V lost 8 bases and J lost 2 bases. The CDR3 has 15 amino acids. Germline CDR1 is LNHDA and CDR2 is SQIVND (reference sequence). The DNA of the CDR3 is TGTGCCAGTGATCGGACAGGGGTGGGCAATCAGCCCCAGCATTTT. The encoded protein is CASDRTGVGNQPQHF.

The genes are TRBV5-4 and TRBJ1-2, with D possibly being TRBD1 (5 bases). This CDR3 is 15 amino acids long. CDR1 is SGHNT, CDR2 YYREEE, per germline (reference sequence). V lost 3 bases to trimming and J lost 5 bases, with 17 bases between them. The CDR3 loop reads CASSWTSGTGYGYTF. Written as DNA, the CDR3 is TGTGCCAGCAGCTGGACGAGCGGGACGGGATATGGCTACACCTTC.

About this clonotype itself: A read error may explain this, as a much larger clone is one base away. The chain employs TRBV29-1 and TRBJ1-1; weak D call: TRBD1 (6 bases). This CDR3 is 13 amino acids long. CDR1 is SQVTM and CDR2 is ANQGSEA in the germline V gene. V was clipped by 4 bases and J by 1 base, with 10 bases between them. CDR3 nucleotide sequence: TGCAGCGTTGGTAAACAGGGGAACACTGAAGCTTTCTTT. This codes for CSVGKQGNTEAFF.

Ten or more counts support this clonotype. V usage is TRBV20-1 and J usage is TRBJ2-7, with 9 bases fitting TRBD1. The CDR3 covers 12 residues. Losses at the gene ends were 6 bases for V and 5 bases for J; bases not matched to a gene: 5. Germline V gene sequence: CDR1 DFQATT, CDR2 SNEGSKA (reference sequence). The CDR3 DNA is TGCAGTGCCCCGAGGACAGGGGACGAGCAGTACTTC. Translating it yields CSAPRTGDEQYF.

This clonotype came up many times. This chain joins TRBV28 and TRBJ2-5, with 11 bases aligning to TRBD1. The CDR3 contains 17 residues. The germline gives CDR1 MDHEN, CDR2 SYDVKM. After removal of 5 bases from V and 2 bases from J, the junction contained 10 bases not matched to a gene. CDR3: CASSPRLDRGQQETQYF. The DNA for the CDR3 is TGTGCCAGCAGTCCCCGATTGGACAGGGGGCAGCAAGAGACCCAGTACTTC.

V gene TRBV12-3 or TRBV12-4 combines with J gene TRBJ2-1, with TRBD2 matching over 12 bases. This CDR3 is 17 amino acids long. With V trimmed by 7 bases and J by 5 bases, 12 bases remained unmatched. The CDR3 bases are TGTGCCAGCAATCCTAGCGGGAGGGGGCGGATGGACAATGAGCAGTTCTTC. This gives the protein CASNPSGRGRMDNEQFF.

This clonotype was seen at least ten times. V gene TRBV7-2 combines with J gene TRBJ2-1, with TRBD2 matching 9 bases. The CDR3 runs to 17 residues. V was clipped by 0 bases and J by 0 bases; unmatched bases: 3. The V gene's germline CDR1 is SGHTA and CDR2 FQGNSA. The CDR3 DNA reads TGTGCCAGCAGCTTAGCTCCTAGCGGGACCTCCTACAATGAGCAGTTCTTC. Its protein is CASSLAPSGTSYNEQFF.